One sample yielded the 15 T cell receptor beta chains listed below, sequenced in a study of pediatric ulcerative colitis. Rectal tissue came from one to two pinch biopsies taken at colonoscopy. Only in-frame clones appear in the TCRdb table, and some are missing; sequencing was by immunoSEQ multiplex PCR. The sample consists of 40,000 to 55,000 clones, around 79% of them appearing once. The sample taken for sequencing was gut tissue. The receptors shown here come from a girl aged 5-17 years with moderate ulcerative colitis.

The chain employs TRBV7-3 and TRBJ2-2; D gene unclear. The CDR3 extends over 16 amino acids. CDR1 and CDR2 from the germline V gene are SGHTA and FQGTGA. V was pared by 2 bases and J by 3 bases, with 13 bases between. The CDR3 is CASSLVRAKDTGELFF. The DNA of the CDR3 is TGTGCCAGCAGCTTAGTTCGAGCTAAGGACACCGGGGAGCTGTTTTTT.

The chain uses TRBV10-3 and TRBJ1-2; TRBD1 aligns across 12 bases. CDR1 and CDR2 from the germline V gene are ENHRY and SYGVKD. The CDR3 covers 17 residues. V shed 4 bases and J 0 bases; nucleotides not matched to a gene: 6. CDR3 coding DNA: TGTGCCATCAGTGTGGGACAGGGGGCTACCCCTAACTATGGCTACACCTTC. Protein product: CAISVGQGATPNYGYTF.

This clone came up once. The CDR3 nucleotides read TGTGCCAGCAGCCTAAACCGAGATACGCAGTATTTT. Its protein is CASSLNRDTQYF. The chain carries TRBV7-2 and TRBJ2-3; D is unclear. The V and J ends lost 5 bases and 5 bases respectively, with 8 bases between them. The CDR3 length is 12 residues. CDR1 and CDR2 (germline): SGHTA, FQGNSA.

The V gene is TRBV6-1, the J gene TRBJ1-1; the D is unclear. The CDR3 spans 16 residues. The ends were cut back, 2 bases at V and 3 bases at J, with 16 bases in the middle. Germline lookup yields CDR1 MNHNS and CDR2 SASEGT. The CDR3 bases are TGTGCCAGCAGTGAAAGAAGGGAATCTTTTGACACTGAAGCTTTCTTT. Amino acids: CASSERRESFDTEAFF.

CDR3 sequence: CASSLGYGAVTEAFF. DNA of the CDR3: TGCGCCAGCAGCTTGGGGTATGGGGCAGTCACTGAAGCTTTCTTT. The J gene is TRBJ1-1, the V gene TRBV5-1; D is perhaps TRBD1 (5 bases). Trimming left V 0 bases short and J 4 bases short, with 13 bases between. This CDR3 has 15 residues. Germline-derived CDR1 and CDR2 are SGHRS and YFSETQ.

CDR3 nucleotide sequence: TGTGCCAGCAGCCACCGTGGGGCTAGCACAGATACGCAGTATTTT. Translating it yields CASSHRGASTDTQYF. The genes are TRBV6-5 and TRBJ2-3; D is perhaps TRBD1 (5 bases). This CDR3 has 15 amino acids. CDR1 MNHEY and CDR2 SVGAGI come from the germline V gene. The V and J ends lost 6 bases and 0 bases respectively, with 13 bases between them.

This chain links TRBV29-1 with TRBJ1-5, with D perhaps TRBD1 (6 bases). Trimming took off 5 bases at V and 3 bases at J, with 14 bases between the two ends. The germline gives CDR1 SQVTM, CDR2 ANQGSEA. This CDR3 has 14 amino acids. This CDR3 reads CSVLLGGINQPQHF. DNA for the CDR3: TGCAGCGTTCTTTTAGGGGGAATCAATCAGCCCCAGCATTTT.

The chain employs TRBV5-1 and TRBJ2-3; 11 bases agree with TRBD2. Germline CDR1 and CDR2: SGHRS and YFSETQ. V lost 2 bases to trimming and J lost 6 bases; unmatched junction nucleotides: 8. The CDR3 length is 16 residues. CDR3 region: CASSFISGGARDTQYF. In DNA, the CDR3 is TGCGCCAGCAGCTTCATTAGCGGGGGGGCCAGGGATACGCAGTATTTT.

Only a few counts were recorded for this clone. The rearrangement links TRBV30 to TRBJ1-1; TRBD1 aligns across 8 bases. CDR1 and CDR2 (germline): GTSNPN, SVGIG (reference sequence). The CDR3 has 13 residues. Trimming removed 4 bases from V and 4 bases from J; junction bases left unmatched: 5. The CDR3: CAWTGQGITEAFF. CDR3 nucleotides: TGTGCCTGGACCGGACAGGGAATCACTGAAGCTTTCTTT.

The chain couples TRBV9 to TRBJ1-2; tentative D call: TRBD1 (6 bases). V was shortened by 4 bases and J by 4 bases, with 17 bases between the two germline ends. Germline-derived CDR1 and CDR2 are SGDLS and YYNGEE. The CDR3 length is 15 residues. CDR3 sequence reads: CASSPDWARGYGYTF. As DNA, the CDR3 is TGTGCCAGCAGCCCCGATTGGGCCAGGGGCTATGGCTACACCTTC.

This chain joins TRBV9 and TRBJ2-7; D is perhaps TRBD1 or TRBD2 (5 bases each). The V gene lost 4 bases and the J gene lost 0 bases, with 20 bases spanning the gap. There are 17 residues in the CDR3. The germline V gene encodes CDR1 SGDLS and CDR2 YYNGEE. DNA for the CDR3: TGTGCCAGCAGCTCCCCCCTAGGGGACCGGGTCTCCTACGAGCAGTACTTC. This sequence encodes CASSSPLGDRVSYEQYF. Drawing the rest from reference TRBV9 and TRBJ2-7, the complete variable domain is DSGVTQTPKHLITATGQRVTLRCSPRSGDLSVYWYQQSLDQGLQFLIQYYNGEERAKGNILERFSAQQFPDLHSELNLSSLELGDSALYFCASSSPLGDRVSYEQYFGPGTRLTVT.

The V and J genes are TRBV5-1 and TRBJ1-4; D gene ambiguous. This CDR3 is 15 amino acids long. The V end was cut by 6 bases, the J end by 7 bases, with 19 bases between. Germline V lookup: CDR1 SGHRS, CDR2 YFSETQ. The CDR3 nucleotides read TGCGCCAGCACGGAAAGCGGGAAGGTTTTTGAAAAACTGTTTTTT. Its protein product is CASTESGKVFEKLFF.

This clone was counted a few times. This chain links TRBV7-2 with TRBJ1-6; no clear D. Trimming shortened V by 5 bases and J by 9 bases, and 11 bases separated the two germline ends. The CDR3 spans 13 residues. Germline values: CDR1 SGHTA, CDR2 FQGNSA. This chain's CDR3 is CASSLQEGSPLHF. CDR3 in DNA: TGTGCCAGCAGCCTCCAGGAGGGTTCACCCCTCCACTTT. Based on the CDR3 plus reference TRBV7-2 and TRBJ1-6, the full variable domain is GAGVSQSPSNKVTEKGKDVELRCDPISGHTALYWYRQSLGQGLEFLIYFQGNSAPDKSGLPSDRFSAERTGGSVSTLTIQRTQQEDSAVYLCASSLQEGSPLHFGNGTRLTVT.

The V and J genes are TRBV2 and TRBJ2-1; D perhaps matches TRBD1 (5 bases). In germline, CDR1 is SNHLY, CDR2 FYNNEI. This CDR3 has 15 residues. The ends were cut back, 6 bases at V and 3 bases at J, with 15 bases in the middle. The CDR3 reads CASSNFQGLYNEQFF. In DNA, the CDR3 is TGTGCCAGCAGCAATTTCCAGGGCCTCTACAATGAGCAGTTCTTC.

The chain has TRBV13 and TRBJ2-7; 8 bases are a match to TRBD1. The trim removed 5 bases at V and 5 bases at J, leaving 11 bases unmatched. CDR1 and CDR2 (germline): PRHDT, FYEKMQ (reference sequence). The length of the CDR3 is 15 residues. CDR3 sequence (DNA): TGTGCCAGCAGCCCCGCGGACAGGGAGAGGAACGAGCAGTACTTC. Translated, it gives CASSPADRERNEQYF.